What follows describes a single T cell receptor (beta chain). This record comes from a study of OX40 agonist ivuxolimab in advanced cancers. Study at large: Clinicians treated patients with ivuxolimab, an agonistic anti-OX40 (CD134) antibody. The study enrolled dose-escalation patients with hepatocellular carcinoma, melanoma, renal cell or head and neck cancer.

J gave up 2 bases and V 3 bases, and 7 bases lay outside the gene matches. The CDR3 covers 16 residues. From germline, CDR1 is SGDLS and CDR2 YYNGEE. Assay used: immunoSEQ multiplex PCR; TCRdb lists only in-frame clones, some missing. The table lists 70,000 to 95,000 clones, more than 75% of them singletons, with 6.9% in the top ten. The sequence came from an adult with an advanced solid tumor such as melanoma, head and neck, liver or kidney cancer. Specimen: CD4+ or CD8+ T cells sorted from blood, collected in a trial of the OX40 agonist ivuxolimab. The V and J genes are TRBV9 and TRBJ2-2, with TRBD1 identical over 7 bases. The CDR3 protein is CASSAGQTINTGELFF. For the CDR3, the DNA is TGTGCCAGCAGCGCGGGACAGACGATAAACACCGGGGAGCTGTTTTTT.